These 15 T cell receptor beta chains share one sample of origin, sequenced in a study of T cells in tuberculosis. Sequenced by immunoSEQ multiplex PCR; TCRdb stores in-frame clones only, minus some. The top ten hold about 13% of the sample, which has 55,000 to 70,000 clones, around 81% seen once. After thawing and overnight rest, PBMC were stained with GMM-loaded CD1B tetramer, viability dye and anti-CD3 for sorting. CD1B tetramers were loaded with Rhodococcus equi-derived C32 glucose monomycolate. Sequenced input: CD1b-GMM tetramer-negative cells sorted from PBMCs. The receptors come from an adult woman with latent tuberculosis.

The rearrangement links TRBV9 to TRBJ2-1; 7 bases fit TRBD1. This CDR3 region has 15 residues. V lost 3 bases, J lost 7 bases, and 10 bases stayed unmatched. From germline, CDR1 is SGDLS and CDR2 YYNGEE. CDR3 DNA sequence: TGTGCCAGCAGCGCGACTACAGGGGCCAGGAATGAGCAGTTCTTC. This sequence encodes CASSATTGARNEQFF.

This chain joins TRBV19 and TRBJ2-1; a weak D match, TRBD1 (5 bases). Germline V gives CDR1 LNHDA, CDR2 SQIVND (reference sequence). CDR3 length: 12 residues. V was clipped by 6 bases and J by 7 bases, with 10 bases between them. The CDR3 protein is CASRGQGNEQFF. The CDR3 DNA sequence: TGTGCCAGTAGGGGGCAGGGTAATGAGCAGTTCTTC.

The chain joins TRBV13 to TRBJ2-7; D is unresolved. CDR1 and CDR2 from the germline V gene are PRHDT and FYEKMQ (reference sequence). The V gene lost 5 bases and the J gene lost 2 bases, with 13 bases spanning the gap. The CDR3 is 14 residues long. The CDR3 DNA sequence: TGTGCCAGCAGCCTGCGCCACAGCCCCTACGAGCAGTACTTC. Translated: CASSLRHSPYEQYF.

This chain uses TRBV14 with TRBJ2-1, with 13 bases fitting TRBD2. The V gene's germline CDR1 is SGHDN and CDR2 FVKESK. Trimming at V came to 4 bases and at J to 0 bases, leaving 6 bases not matched to a gene. The CDR3 is 18 amino acids. The CDR3: CASSRTSGRGGSYNEQFF. CDR3 DNA sequence: TGTGCCAGCAGCCGGACTAGCGGGAGAGGGGGCTCCTACAATGAGCAGTTCTTC. Filled out from reference TRBV14 and TRBJ2-1, the complete variable domain reads EAGVTQFPSHSVIEKGQTVTLRCDPISGHDNLYWYRRVMGKEIKFLLHFVKESKQDESGMPNNRFLAERTGGTYSTLKVQPAELEDSGVYFCASSRTSGRGGSYNEQFFGPGTRLTVL.

The rearrangement uses TRBV5-1 and TRBJ2-7; 11 bases are shared with TRBD1. This CDR3 region has 15 residues. The trim removed 2 bases at V and 9 bases at J, leaving 10 bases unmatched. Germline V gives CDR1 SGHRS, CDR2 YFSETQ. CDR3 bases: TGCGCCAGCAGCTTCCGGACAGGGGGCGAGGGTGGGCAGTACTTC. This gives the protein CASSFRTGGEGGQYF.

V is TRBV7-9 and J is TRBJ2-2; D might be TRBD2 (6 bases). This CDR3 has 17 amino acids. The V gene lost 4 bases and the J gene lost 4 bases, with 19 bases spanning the gap. Germline V gene data show CDR1 as SEHNR and CDR2 as FQNEAQ (reference sequence). The CDR3 nucleotides read TGTGCCAGCAGCTCGCGGGACCGGGTAGGGTCCACCGGGGAGCTGTTTTTT. As protein: CASSSRDRVGSTGELFF.

The chain links TRBV10-2 to TRBJ1-1; possibly TRBD1 for D (5 bases). CDR3 length equals 13 residues. Germline V gene data show CDR1 as WSHSY and CDR2 as SAAADI. V was cut by 4 bases and J by 4 bases, with 10 bases left in between. The CDR3 spells CASSAPGGTEAFF. The CDR3, as DNA: TGCGCCAGCAGTGCGCCGGGGGGCACTGAAGCTTTCTTT.

V and J are TRBV19 and TRBJ2-1; a weak D match, TRBD2 (6 bases). V gave up 5 bases and J gave up 6 bases, with 20 bases separating them. This CDR3 is built from 16 residues. Looked up from germline, CDR1 is LNHDA and CDR2 is SQIVND (reference sequence). CDR3: CASSPLGRGSLNEQFF. The CDR3 DNA reads as TGTGCCAGTAGTCCTCTCGGGCGGGGTTCCCTCAATGAGCAGTTCTTC.

The V call is TRBV30, the J call TRBJ2-2; maybe TRBD1 (5 bases). The CDR3 consists of 18 residues. Trimming took off 0 bases at V and 6 bases at J, with 23 bases between the two ends. Germline CDR1 and CDR2: GTSNPN and SVGIG (reference sequence). For the CDR3, the DNA is TGTGCCTGGAGTGTACCGATTTTGGGCAGGGTGGCATCCGGGGAGCTGTTTTTT. This gives the protein CAWSVPILGRVASGELFF.

The chain combines TRBV7-2 with TRBJ1-1; a weak D match, TRBD1 (5 bases). Trimming took 4 bases from V and 5 from J, leaving 23 bases between them. There are 17 residues in the CDR3. In germline, CDR1 is SGHTA, CDR2 FQGNSA. DNA of the CDR3: TGTGCCAGCAGCTCATACTCCGGGACGGAGGGAGGGACTGAAGCTTTCTTT. Translating it yields CASSSYSGTEGGTEAFF.

J is TRBJ2-1 and V is TRBV2; D may be TRBD2 (7 bases). Germline CDR1 is SNHLY and CDR2 is FYNNEI. Trimming pared 9 bases from V and 7 bases from J, leaving 19 bases between. The CDR3 is made up of 14 amino acids. The DNA of the CDR3 is TGTGCCAGTAGGGGGGGGCTTTGGGGGAATGAGCAGTTCTTC. Its translation: CASRGGLWGNEQFF.

The chain links TRBV29-1 to TRBJ2-7; TRBD1 aligns across 8 bases. Germline V CDR1 and CDR2: SQVTM, ANQGSEA. The V segment lost 1 base and the J segment 6 bases; nucleotides outside the gene matches: 11. This CDR3 has 15 residues. DNA of the CDR3: TGCAGCGTTGAAGCTAACGGACAGGGTTCGAGCGAGCAGTACTTC. This encodes CSVEANGQGSSEQYF.

The chain has TRBV11-2 and TRBJ1-2, with D possibly being TRBD1 (5 bases). Trimming stripped 5 bases from V and 4 bases from J, with 17 bases between. CDR1 and CDR2 (germline): SGHAT, FQNNGV. The CDR3 has 15 amino acids. CDR3 sequence reads: CASSPQGGIPYGYTF. The CDR3 DNA sequence: TGTGCCAGCAGCCCTCAGGGAGGGATACCCTATGGCTACACCTTC.

The rearrangement uses TRBV4-1 and TRBJ2-1; 9 positions agree with TRBD2. After removal of 0 bases from V and 4 bases from J, the junction contained 22 bases not matched to a gene. This CDR3 comprises 22 residues. CDR1 is MGHRA and CDR2 is YSYEKL in the germline V gene. The CDR3 sequence is CASSQDELGRGRAESPYNEQFF. DNA for the CDR3: TGCGCCAGCAGCCAAGATGAGTTAGGGCGCGGGAGGGCCGAAAGCCCTTACAATGAGCAGTTCTTC.

The V gene is TRBV5-1, the J gene TRBJ1-2; D may be TRBD1 (5 bases). V lost 1 base to trimming and J lost 5 bases, with 9 bases between them. The CDR3 runs to 13 residues. Germline values: CDR1 SGHRS, CDR2 YFSETQ. The CDR3 coding sequence is TGCGCCAGCAGCTTGCCCGGACAATATGGCTACACCTTC. Amino acid sequence: CASSLPGQYGYTF.